Presented here are 10 T cell receptor delta chains from one specimen sequenced in a study of gamma-delta chains in newborns, infants, children. TCRdb re-called the reads using CATT. This table has about 5,200 delta-chain clones, about 3.5% appearing once. The specimen was blood. These receptors were obtained from a child who was a newborn, infant or young child, either healthy, febrile or measles-vaccinated (not recorded which).

This clone qualifies as medium-sized. Distinct nucleotide sequences in the sample also encode this CDR3. The V and J genes are TRDV2 and TRDJ3, with TRDD3 matching 13 bases. Germline loops: CDR1 GEAIGNYY, CDR2 EKD. The CDR3 runs 20 residues. With V trimmed by 0 bases and J by 1 base, 5 bases remained unmatched. CDR3 nucleotide sequence: TGTGCCTGTGACACCGTACTGGGGGATACGCTTTCCTGGGACACCCGACAGATGTTTTTC. This gives the protein CACDTVLGDTLSWDTRQMFF.

This clone has more than one count but fewer than ten. The chain is built from TRDV2 and TRDJ2, with a tentative D call TRDD3 (5 bases). Germline CDR1 and CDR2: GEAIGNYY and EKD. Trimming took off 1 base at V and 0 bases at J, with 8 bases between the two ends. CDR3 length equals 15 residues. CDR3 residues: CACDTWGSLTAQLFF. CDR3 sequence (DNA): TGTGCCTGTGACACGTGGGGTTCTTTGACAGCACAACTCTTCTTT.

This clone was observed a handful of times. CDR3 protein: CACDTGGYATSWDTRQMFF. CDR3 DNA sequence: TGTGCCTGTGACACTGGGGGATACGCTACCTCCTGGGACACCCGACAGATGTTTTTC. The chain joins TRDV2 to TRDJ3, with 11 bases lining up with TRDD3. Germline assignment: CDR1 GEAIGNYY and CDR2 EKD. CDR3 length: 19 amino acids. Trimming took 1 base from V and 0 from J; bases not matched to a gene: 4.

About this clone itself: One end of the junction does not line up with germline, which may come from a read error. V gene TRDV2 combines with J gene TRDJ2, with TRDD3 identical over 8 bases. No J gene was available from TCRdb, and it was assigned here by a germline match of the DNA. Germline loops: CDR1 GEAIGNYY, CDR2 EKD. This CDR3 region has 21 residues. In DNA, the CDR3 is TGTGCCTGTGACCGGCTCGGGGGCTTAATTACTGGGGGCCCGGTGACAGTACAACTCTTCTTT. Protein product: CACDRLGGLITGGPVTVQLFF.

Concerning this clone: This likely came from a read error, as a far larger clone is one base away. In the same sample, other DNA sequences code for this CDR3. The CDR3 bases are TGTGCCTGTGACACCTGGGGGACCGATAAACTCATCTTC. Translating gives CACDTWGTDKLIF. The chain couples TRDV2 to TRDJ1, with 7 nucleotides matching TRDD3. The CDR3 contains 13 residues. Per the germline V gene, CDR1 is GEAIGNYY and CDR2 is EKD.

This clone has only a few counts. The chain recombines TRDV1 with TRDJ1, with 8 bases fitting TRDD3. The CDR3 sequence is 19 residues long. V dropped 0 bases and J dropped 0; count of bases not matched to a gene: 12. The germline V gene has CDR1 TSWWSYY and CDR2 QGS. This CDR3 reads CALGELRAYKGYDTDKLIF. DNA for the CDR3: TGTGCTCTTGGGGAACTTCGCGCCTATAAGGGATACGACACCGATAAACTCATCTTT.

This clone occurred a few times. A read error is possible here, since a much larger clone lies one base away. The same CDR3 arises from other DNA sequences in this sample as well. This chain connects TRDV2 to TRDJ3, with 11 bases identical to TRDD3. Germline-derived CDR1 and CDR2 are GEAIGNYY and EKD. CDR3 length: 18 amino acids. With V trimmed by 1 base and J by 1 base, 2 bases remained unmatched. CDR3 bases: TGTGCCTGTGACACTGGGGGATACGGGTCCTGGGACACCCGACAGATGTTTTTC. Protein: CACDTGGYGSWDTRQMFF.

V usage is TRDV2 and J usage is TRDJ3, with TRDD3 as a possible D gene (6 bases). V was cut by 0 bases and J by 0 bases, with 17 bases left in between. This CDR3 region has 20 residues. Germline CDR1 GEAIGNYY, CDR2 EKD. For the CDR3, the DNA is TGTGCCTGTGACACCGTAAGAGGGGATGCTAGCTCCTGGGACACCCGACAGATGTTTTTC. Its translation is CACDTVRGDASSWDTRQMFF.

The sample holds a few counts of this clone. V and J are TRDV2 and TRDJ3; 8 nucleotides agree with TRDD3. CDR3 length: 18 residues. J was trimmed by 0 bases and V by 3 bases; bases with no gene match: 6. CDR1 and CDR2 (germline): GEAIGNYY, EKD. CDR3 in DNA: TGTGCCTGTGACCGACTGGGGGGGAGCTCCTGGGACACCCGACAGATGTTTTTC. This sequence encodes CACDRLGGSSWDTRQMFF.

Sample share makes this clone medium-sized (0.01 to 0.1%). The sample has other DNA sequences that encode this CDR3 too. The chain combines TRDV2 with TRDJ3; TRDD3 matches 11 bases. Germline loops: CDR1 GEAIGNYY, CDR2 EKD. V shed 0 bases and J 0 bases; nucleotides not matched to a gene: 3. The CDR3 extends over 19 amino acids. The CDR3 coding sequence is TGTGCCTGTGACACCTGGGGGATACGCAGCTCCTGGGACACCCGACAGATGTTTTTC. It specifies CACDTWGIRSSWDTRQMFF.